This TCR beta chain appears in the sequencing data of a study of OX40 agonist ivuxolimab in advanced cancers. With 5 bases removed from V and 4 bases from J, the gap between germline ends came to 15 bases. The CDR3 contains 15 residues. Germline values: CDR1 SGHVS, CDR2 FNYEAQ. Generated by immunoSEQ multiplex PCR, the TCRdb table keeps only in-frame clones and is missing some. This table has about 100,000 clones, 70% to 90% appearing once. This clonotype was obtained from an adult with an advanced solid tumor such as melanoma, head and neck, liver or kidney cancer. Sequences were derived from CD4+ or CD8+ T cells sorted from blood, sampled in a trial of the OX40 agonist ivuxolimab. The chain couples TRBV7-6 to TRBJ2-1, with TRBD1 as a possible D gene (8 bases). For the CDR3, the DNA is TGTGCCAGCAGCGTACAGGGGGGGGAATACAATGAGCAGTTCTTC. It encodes CASSVQGGEYNEQFF.